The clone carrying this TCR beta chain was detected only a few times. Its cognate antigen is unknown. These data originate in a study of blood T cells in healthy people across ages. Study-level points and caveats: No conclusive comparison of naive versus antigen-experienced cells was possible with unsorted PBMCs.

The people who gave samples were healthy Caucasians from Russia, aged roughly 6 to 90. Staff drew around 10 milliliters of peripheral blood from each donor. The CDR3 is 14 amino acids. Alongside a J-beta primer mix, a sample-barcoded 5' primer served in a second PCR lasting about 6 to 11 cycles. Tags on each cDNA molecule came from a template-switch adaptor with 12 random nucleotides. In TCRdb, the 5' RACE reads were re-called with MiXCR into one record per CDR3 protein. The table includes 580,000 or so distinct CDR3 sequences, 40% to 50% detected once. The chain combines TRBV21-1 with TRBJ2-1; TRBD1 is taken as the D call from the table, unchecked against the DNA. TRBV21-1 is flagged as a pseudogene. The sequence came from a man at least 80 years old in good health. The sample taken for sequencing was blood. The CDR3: CASGQGYSYNEQFF. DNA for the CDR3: TGTGCCAGCGGACAGGGCTATTCTTACAATGAGCAGTTCTTC.